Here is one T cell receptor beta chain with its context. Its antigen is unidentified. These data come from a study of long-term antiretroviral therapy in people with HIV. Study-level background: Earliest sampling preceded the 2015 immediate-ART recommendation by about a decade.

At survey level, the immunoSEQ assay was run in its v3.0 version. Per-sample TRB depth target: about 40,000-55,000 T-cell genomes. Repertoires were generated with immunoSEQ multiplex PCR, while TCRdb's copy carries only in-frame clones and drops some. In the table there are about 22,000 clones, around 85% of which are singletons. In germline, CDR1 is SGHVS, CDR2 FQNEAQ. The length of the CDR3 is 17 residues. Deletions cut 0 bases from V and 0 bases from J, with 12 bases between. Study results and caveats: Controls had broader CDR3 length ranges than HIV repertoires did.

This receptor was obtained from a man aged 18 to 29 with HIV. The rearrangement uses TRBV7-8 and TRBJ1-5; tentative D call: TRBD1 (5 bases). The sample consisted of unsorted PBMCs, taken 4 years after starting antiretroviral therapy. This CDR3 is CASSLARGRYSNQPQHF. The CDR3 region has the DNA TGTGCCAGCAGCTTAGCGCGGGGACGGTATAGCAATCAGCCCCAGCATTTT. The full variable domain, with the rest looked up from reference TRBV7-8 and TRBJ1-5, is GAGVSQSPRYKVAKRGQDVALRCDPISGHVSLFWYQQALGQGPEFLTYFQNEAQLDKSGLPSDRFFAERPEGSVSTLKIQRTQQEDSAVYLCASSLARGRYSNQPQHFGDGTRLSIL.